The present TCR beta chain was sequenced within a study of blood T cell repertoires in COVID-19. Symptom resolution, clearance, or two negative PCRs marked the recovered donors of Cohort 3. Trimming took 1 base from V and 7 from J; bases not matched to a gene: 11. Germline V gene sequence: CDR1 SGHAT, CDR2 FQNNGV. CDR3 length: 16 amino acids. The table came from immunoSEQ multiplex PCR; TCRdb's copy has only in-frame clones and leaves some out. The repertoire includes some 70,000 clones, around 90% of them detected once, and roughly a tenth sits in the top ten. The source material was PBMCs or T cells enriched from blood (not recorded which). J is TRBJ2-7 and V is TRBV11-2, with 9 nucleotides matching TRBD2. The sequence derives from a woman between 40 and 55 years old who had recovered from COVID-19. For the CDR3, the DNA is TGTGCCAGCAGCTTAGGACGAGGCGGGGGGGCCCGTGAGCAGTACTTC. It translates to CASSLGRGGGAREQYF.